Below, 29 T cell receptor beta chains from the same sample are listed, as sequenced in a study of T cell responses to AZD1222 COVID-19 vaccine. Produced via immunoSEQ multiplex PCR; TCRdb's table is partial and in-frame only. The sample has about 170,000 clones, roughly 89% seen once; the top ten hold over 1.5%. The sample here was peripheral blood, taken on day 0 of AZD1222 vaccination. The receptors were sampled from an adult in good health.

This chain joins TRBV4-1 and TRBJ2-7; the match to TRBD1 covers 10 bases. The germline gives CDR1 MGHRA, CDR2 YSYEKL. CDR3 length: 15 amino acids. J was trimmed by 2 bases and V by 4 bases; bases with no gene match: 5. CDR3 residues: CASSLDGTGAYEQYF. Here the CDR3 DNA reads TGCGCCAGCAGCCTAGATGGGACAGGGGCCTACGAGCAGTACTTC.

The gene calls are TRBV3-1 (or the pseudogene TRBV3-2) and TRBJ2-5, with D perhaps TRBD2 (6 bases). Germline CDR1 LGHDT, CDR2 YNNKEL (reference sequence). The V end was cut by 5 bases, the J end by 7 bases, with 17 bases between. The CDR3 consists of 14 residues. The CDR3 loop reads CASSIRDFGRTQYF. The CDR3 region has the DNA TGTGCCAGCAGCATCCGGGACTTCGGTAGGACCCAGTACTTC.

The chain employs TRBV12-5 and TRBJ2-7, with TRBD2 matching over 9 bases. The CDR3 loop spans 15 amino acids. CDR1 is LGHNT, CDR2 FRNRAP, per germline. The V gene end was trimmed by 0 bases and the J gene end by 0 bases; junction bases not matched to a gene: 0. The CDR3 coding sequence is TGTGCTAGTGGTTTGGTTAGCGGGGGCTCCTACGAGCAGTACTTC. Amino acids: CASGLVSGGSYEQYF.

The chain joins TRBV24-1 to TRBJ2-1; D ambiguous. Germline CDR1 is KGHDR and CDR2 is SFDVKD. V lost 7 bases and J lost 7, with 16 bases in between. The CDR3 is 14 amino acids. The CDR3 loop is CATSDVRRVNEQFF. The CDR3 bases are TGTGCCACCAGCGACGTCCGTCGAGTTAATGAGCAGTTCTTC.

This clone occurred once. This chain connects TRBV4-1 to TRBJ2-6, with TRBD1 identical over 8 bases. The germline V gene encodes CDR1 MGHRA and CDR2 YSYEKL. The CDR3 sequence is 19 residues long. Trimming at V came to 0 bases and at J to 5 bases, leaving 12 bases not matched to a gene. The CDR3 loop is CASSQEPGTGGFWANVLTF. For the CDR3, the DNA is TGCGCCAGCAGCCAAGAGCCGGGGACAGGTGGATTTTGGGCCAACGTCCTGACTTTC.

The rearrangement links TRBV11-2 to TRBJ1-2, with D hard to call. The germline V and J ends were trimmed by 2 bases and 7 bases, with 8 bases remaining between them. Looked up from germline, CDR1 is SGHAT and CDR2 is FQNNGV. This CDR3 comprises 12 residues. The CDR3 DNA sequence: TGTGCCAGCAGCTTACTCGGGAGTGGCTACACCTTC. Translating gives CASSLLGSGYTF.

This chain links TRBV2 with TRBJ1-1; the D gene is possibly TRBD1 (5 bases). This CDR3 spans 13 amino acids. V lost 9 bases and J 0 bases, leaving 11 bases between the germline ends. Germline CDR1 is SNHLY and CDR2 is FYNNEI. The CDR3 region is CARGLVMNTEAFF. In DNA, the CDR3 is TGTGCCAGGGGACTGGTAATGAACACTGAAGCTTTCTTT.

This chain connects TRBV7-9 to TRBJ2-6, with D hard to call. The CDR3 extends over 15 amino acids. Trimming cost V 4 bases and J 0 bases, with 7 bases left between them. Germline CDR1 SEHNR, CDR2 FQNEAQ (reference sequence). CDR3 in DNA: TGTGCCAGCAGCTCAGGACCCTCTGGGGCCAACGTCCTGACTTTC. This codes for CASSSGPSGANVLTF.

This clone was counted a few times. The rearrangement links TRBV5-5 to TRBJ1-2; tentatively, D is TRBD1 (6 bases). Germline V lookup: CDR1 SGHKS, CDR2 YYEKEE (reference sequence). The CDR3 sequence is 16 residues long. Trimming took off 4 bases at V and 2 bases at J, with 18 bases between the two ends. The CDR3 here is CASSPGHNDPNYGYTF. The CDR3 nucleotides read TGTGCCAGCAGCCCGGGACATAATGACCCCAACTATGGCTACACCTTC.

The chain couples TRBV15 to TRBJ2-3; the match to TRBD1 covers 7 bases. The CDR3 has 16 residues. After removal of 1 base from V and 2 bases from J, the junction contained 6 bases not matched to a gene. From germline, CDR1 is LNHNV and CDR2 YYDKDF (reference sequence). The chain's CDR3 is CATSRGRGGNTDTQYF. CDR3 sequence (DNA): TGTGCCACCAGCAGAGGAAGAGGGGGCAACACAGATACGCAGTATTTT.

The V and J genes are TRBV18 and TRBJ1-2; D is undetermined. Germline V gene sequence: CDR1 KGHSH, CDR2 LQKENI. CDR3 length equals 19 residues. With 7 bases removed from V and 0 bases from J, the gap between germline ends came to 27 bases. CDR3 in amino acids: CASLGPGTMGDLANYGYTF. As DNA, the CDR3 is TGTGCCAGCTTAGGACCGGGCACAATGGGCGATTTAGCTAACTATGGCTACACCTTC.

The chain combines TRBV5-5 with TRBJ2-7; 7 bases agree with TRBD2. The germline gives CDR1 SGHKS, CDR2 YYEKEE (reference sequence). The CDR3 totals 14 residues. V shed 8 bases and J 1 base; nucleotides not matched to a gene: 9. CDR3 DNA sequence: TGTGCCAGTTCTCTGCTCGGGGGGTCCTACGAGCAGTACTTC. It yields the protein CASSLLGGSYEQYF.

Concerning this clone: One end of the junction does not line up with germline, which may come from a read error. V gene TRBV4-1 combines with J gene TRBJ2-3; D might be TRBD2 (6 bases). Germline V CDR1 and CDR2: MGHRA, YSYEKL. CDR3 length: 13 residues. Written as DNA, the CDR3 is TGCGCCAGCAGCCAAGAGGAGGGATGGCGTATCGATTTT. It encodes CASSQEEGWRIDF.

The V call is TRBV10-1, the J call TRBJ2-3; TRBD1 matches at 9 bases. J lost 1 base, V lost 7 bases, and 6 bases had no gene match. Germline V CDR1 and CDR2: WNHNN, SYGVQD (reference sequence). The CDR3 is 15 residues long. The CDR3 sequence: CASTPGQGRTDTQYF. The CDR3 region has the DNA TGCGCCAGCACCCCAGGACAGGGGCGCACAGATACGCAGTATTTT.

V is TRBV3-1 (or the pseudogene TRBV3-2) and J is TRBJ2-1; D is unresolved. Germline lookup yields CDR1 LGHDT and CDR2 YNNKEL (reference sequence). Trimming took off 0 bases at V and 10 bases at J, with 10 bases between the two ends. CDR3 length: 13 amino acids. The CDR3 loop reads CASSQDPAREQFF. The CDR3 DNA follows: TGTGCCAGCAGCCAAGACCCAGCGAGGGAGCAGTTCTTC.

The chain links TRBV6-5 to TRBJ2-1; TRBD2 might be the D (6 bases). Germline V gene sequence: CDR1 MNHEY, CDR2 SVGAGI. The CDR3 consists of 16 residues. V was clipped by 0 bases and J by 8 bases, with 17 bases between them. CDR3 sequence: CASSYSRGRGSYEQFF. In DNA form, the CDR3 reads TGTGCCAGCAGTTACTCGAGGGGCCGGGGGTCGTATGAGCAGTTCTTC.

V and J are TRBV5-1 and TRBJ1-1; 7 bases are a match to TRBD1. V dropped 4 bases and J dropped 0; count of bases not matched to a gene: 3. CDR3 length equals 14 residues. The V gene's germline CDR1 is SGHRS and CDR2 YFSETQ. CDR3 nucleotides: TGCGCCAGCAGCAGGACAGGCCTGAACACTGAAGCTTTCTTT. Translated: CASSRTGLNTEAFF.

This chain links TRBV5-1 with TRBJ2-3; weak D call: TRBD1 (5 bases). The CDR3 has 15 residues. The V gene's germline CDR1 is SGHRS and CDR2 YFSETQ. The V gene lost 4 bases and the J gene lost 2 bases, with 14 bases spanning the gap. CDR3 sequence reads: CASSPWGRNTDTQYF. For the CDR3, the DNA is TGCGCCAGCAGCCCCTGGGGCCGGAACACAGATACGCAGTATTTT.

As DNA, the CDR3 is TGTGCCAGCAGCCTCATAGGGACGGCCGAATCAGGAGCTTTCTTT. Translating it yields CASSLIGTAESGAFF. The chain couples TRBV7-9 to TRBJ1-1; possibly TRBD1 for D (5 bases). The CDR3 runs to 15 residues. Germline values: CDR1 SEHNR, CDR2 FQNEAQ (reference sequence). V was shortened by 5 bases and J by 10 bases, with 23 bases between the two germline ends.

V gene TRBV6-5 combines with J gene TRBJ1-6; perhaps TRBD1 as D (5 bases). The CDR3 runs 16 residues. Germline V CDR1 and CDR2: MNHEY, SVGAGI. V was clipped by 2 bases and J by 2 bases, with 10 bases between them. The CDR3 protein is CASSYRGRAYNSPLHF. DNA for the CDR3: TGTGCCAGCAGTTACCGGGGCAGGGCCTATAATTCACCCCTCCACTTT.

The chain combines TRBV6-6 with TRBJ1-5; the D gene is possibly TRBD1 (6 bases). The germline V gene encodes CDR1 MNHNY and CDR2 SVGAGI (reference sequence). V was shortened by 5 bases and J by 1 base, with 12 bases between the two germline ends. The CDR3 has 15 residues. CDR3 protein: CASSQQGRSNQPQHF. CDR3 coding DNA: TGTGCCAGCAGTCAACAGGGAAGGAGCAATCAGCCCCAGCATTTT.

The CDR3, as DNA: TGTGCCAGCAGCCAAGCAGGGGAAGTCACTGAAGCTTTCTTT. It yields the protein CASSQAGEVTEAFF. The J gene is TRBJ1-1, the V gene TRBV3-1 (or the pseudogene TRBV3-2); D might be TRBD1 (6 bases). The germline V and J ends were trimmed by 1 base and 4 bases, with 10 bases remaining between them. The germline V gene has CDR1 LGHDT and CDR2 YNNKEL (reference sequence). This CDR3 is built from 14 residues.

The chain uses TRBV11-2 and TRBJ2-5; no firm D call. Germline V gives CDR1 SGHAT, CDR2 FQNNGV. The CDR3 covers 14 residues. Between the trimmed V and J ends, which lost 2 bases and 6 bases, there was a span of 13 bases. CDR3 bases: TGTGCCAGCAGCTTATCGTTCGGCACCAAGACCCAGTACTTC. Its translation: CASSLSFGTKTQYF.

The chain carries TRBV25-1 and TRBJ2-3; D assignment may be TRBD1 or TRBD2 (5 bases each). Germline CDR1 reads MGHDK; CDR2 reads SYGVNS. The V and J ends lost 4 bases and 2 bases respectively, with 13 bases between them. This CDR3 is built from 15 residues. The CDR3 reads CASSGPGTYTDTQYF. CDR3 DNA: TGTGCCAGCAGTGGCCCCGGGACCTACACAGATACGCAGTATTTT.

This chain's CDR3 is CASSLVWTGDNYGYTF. CDR3 nucleotide sequence: TGTGCCAGCAGCTTAGTTTGGACAGGCGACAACTATGGCTACACCTTC. The chain is built from TRBV7-9 and TRBJ1-2; TRBD1 matches at 7 bases. With V trimmed by 1 base and J by 2 bases, 7 bases remained unmatched. The CDR3 contains 16 residues. Germline V CDR1 and CDR2: SEHNR, FQNEAQ (reference sequence).

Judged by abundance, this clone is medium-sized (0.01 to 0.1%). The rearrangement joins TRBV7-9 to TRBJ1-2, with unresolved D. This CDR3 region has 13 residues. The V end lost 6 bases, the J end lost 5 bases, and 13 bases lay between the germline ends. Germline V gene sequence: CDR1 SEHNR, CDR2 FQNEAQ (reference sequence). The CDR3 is CASRDGLEYGYTF. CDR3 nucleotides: TGTGCCAGCAGGGACGGACTGGAGTATGGCTACACCTTC.

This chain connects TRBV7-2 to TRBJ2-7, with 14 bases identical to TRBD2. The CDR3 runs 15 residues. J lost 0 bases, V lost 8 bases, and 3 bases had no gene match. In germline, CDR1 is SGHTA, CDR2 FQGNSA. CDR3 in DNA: TGTGCCAGCGGGACTAGCGGGGGTAGCTCCTACGAGCAGTACTTC. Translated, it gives CASGTSGGSSYEQYF. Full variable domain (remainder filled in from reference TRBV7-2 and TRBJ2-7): GAGVSQSPSNKVTEKGKDVELRCDPISGHTALYWYRQSLGQGLEFLIYFQGNSAPDKSGLPSDRFSAERTGGSVSTLTIQRTQQEDSAVYLCASGTSGGSSYEQYFGPGTRLTVT.

The chain's CDR3 is CATSRDFLAGNEQFF. The CDR3, as DNA: TGTGCCACCAGCAGAGATTTCCTAGCGGGGAATGAGCAGTTCTTC. The chain combines TRBV15 with TRBJ2-1; TRBD2 aligns across 9 bases. J gave up 7 bases and V 0 bases, and 4 bases lay outside the gene matches. Germline CDR1 reads LNHNV; CDR2 reads YYDKDF (reference sequence). This CDR3 is built from 15 residues.

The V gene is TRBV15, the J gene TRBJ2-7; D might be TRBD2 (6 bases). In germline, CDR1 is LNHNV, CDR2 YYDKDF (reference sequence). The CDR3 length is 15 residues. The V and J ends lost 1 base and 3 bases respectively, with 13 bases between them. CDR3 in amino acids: CATSRGSSVYYEQYF. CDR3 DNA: TGTGCCACCAGCAGAGGATCTAGCGTTTACTACGAGCAGTACTTC.